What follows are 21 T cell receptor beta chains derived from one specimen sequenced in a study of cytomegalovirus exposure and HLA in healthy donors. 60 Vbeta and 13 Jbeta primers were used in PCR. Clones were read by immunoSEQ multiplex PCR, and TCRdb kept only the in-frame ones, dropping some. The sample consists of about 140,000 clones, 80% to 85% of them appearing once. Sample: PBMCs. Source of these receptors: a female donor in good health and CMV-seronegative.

The CDR3 nucleotides read TGTGCCAGCAGTCCCCTAGCGGGAGAAGGAGATGAGCAGTTCTTC. Translated: CASSPLAGEGDEQFF. V gene TRBV6-5 combines with J gene TRBJ2-1, with 10 nucleotides matching TRBD2. J lost 8 bases, V lost 5 bases, and 9 bases had no gene match. Germline values: CDR1 MNHEY, CDR2 SVGAGI. This CDR3 is built from 15 residues.

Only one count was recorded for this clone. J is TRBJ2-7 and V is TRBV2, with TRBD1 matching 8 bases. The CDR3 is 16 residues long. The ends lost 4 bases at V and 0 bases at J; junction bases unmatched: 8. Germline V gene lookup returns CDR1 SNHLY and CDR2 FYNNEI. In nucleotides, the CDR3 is TGTGCCAGCAGTGCGAGGGGCAGGGGGCTCTCCTACGAGCAGTACTTC. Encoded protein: CASSARGRGLSYEQYF.

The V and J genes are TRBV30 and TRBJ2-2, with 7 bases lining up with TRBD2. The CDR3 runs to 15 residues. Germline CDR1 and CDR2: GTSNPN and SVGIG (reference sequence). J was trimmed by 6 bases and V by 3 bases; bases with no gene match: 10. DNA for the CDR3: TGTGCCTGGAGGAGACGGGAGGCTCAGTCCGGGGAGCTGTTTTTT. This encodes CAWRRREAQSGELFF.

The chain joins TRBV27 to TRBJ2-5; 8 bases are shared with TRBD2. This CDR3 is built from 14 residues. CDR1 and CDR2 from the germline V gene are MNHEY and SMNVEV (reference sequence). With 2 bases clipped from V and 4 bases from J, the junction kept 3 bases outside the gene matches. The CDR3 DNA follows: TGTGCCAGCAGTTTACCGGGGGGGCCAGAGACCCAGTACTTC. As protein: CASSLPGGPETQYF.

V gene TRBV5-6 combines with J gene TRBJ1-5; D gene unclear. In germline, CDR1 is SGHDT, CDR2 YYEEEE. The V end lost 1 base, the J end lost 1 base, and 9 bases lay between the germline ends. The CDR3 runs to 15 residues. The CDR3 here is CASSLFDKSNQPQHF. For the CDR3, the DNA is TGTGCCAGCAGCTTGTTCGACAAAAGCAATCAGCCCCAGCATTTT.

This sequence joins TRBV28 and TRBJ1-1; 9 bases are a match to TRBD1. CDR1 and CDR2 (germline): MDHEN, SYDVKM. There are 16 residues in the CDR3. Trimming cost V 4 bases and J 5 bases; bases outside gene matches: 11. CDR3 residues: CASSSHPGQGPTEAFF. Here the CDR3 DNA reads TGTGCCAGCAGTTCGCACCCGGGACAGGGTCCGACTGAAGCTTTCTTT.

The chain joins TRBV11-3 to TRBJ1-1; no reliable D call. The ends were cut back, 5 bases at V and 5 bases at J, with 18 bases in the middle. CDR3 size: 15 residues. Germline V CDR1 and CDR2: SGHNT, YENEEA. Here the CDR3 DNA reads TGTGCCAGCAGCCCAGACCCCCCCCCGAGGACTGAAGCTTTCTTT. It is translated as CASSPDPPPRTEAFF.

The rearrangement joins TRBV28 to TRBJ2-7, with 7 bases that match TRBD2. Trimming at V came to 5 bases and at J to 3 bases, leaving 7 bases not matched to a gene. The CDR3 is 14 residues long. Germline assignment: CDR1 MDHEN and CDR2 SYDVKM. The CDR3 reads CASSELAEGYEQYF. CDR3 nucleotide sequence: TGTGCCAGCAGTGAGCTAGCGGAAGGCTACGAGCAGTACTTC.

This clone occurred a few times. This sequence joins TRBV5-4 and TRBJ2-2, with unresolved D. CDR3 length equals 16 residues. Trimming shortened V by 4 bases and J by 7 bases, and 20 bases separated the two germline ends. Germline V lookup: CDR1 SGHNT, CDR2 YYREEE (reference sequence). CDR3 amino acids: CASSPGGSPSVGELFF. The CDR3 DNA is TGTGCCAGCAGCCCGGGTGGCTCGCCCTCTGTCGGGGAGCTGTTTTTT.

CDR3 in DNA: TGTGCCAGCAGTTACTCCGGGACAGGCTCCTACGAGCAGTACTTC. Translated: CASSYSGTGSYEQYF. This chain uses TRBV6-5 with TRBJ2-7; 8 nucleotides agree with TRBD1. This CDR3 has 15 residues. V lost 0 bases and J lost 0; bases outside the gene matches: 1. From germline, CDR1 is MNHEY and CDR2 SVGAGI.

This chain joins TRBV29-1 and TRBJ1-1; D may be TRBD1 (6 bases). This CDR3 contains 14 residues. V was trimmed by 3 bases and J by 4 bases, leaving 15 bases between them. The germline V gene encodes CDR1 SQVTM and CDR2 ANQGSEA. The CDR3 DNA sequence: TGCAGCGTTGATCCGACAGGTTCGGGCACTGAAGCTTTCTTT. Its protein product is CSVDPTGSGTEAFF.

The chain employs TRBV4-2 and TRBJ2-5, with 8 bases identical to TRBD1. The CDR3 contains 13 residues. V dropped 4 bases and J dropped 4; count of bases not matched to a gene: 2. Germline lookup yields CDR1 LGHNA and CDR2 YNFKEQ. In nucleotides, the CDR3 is TGTGCCAGCAGCCGCGACAGGGGAGAGACCCAGTACTTC. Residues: CASSRDRGETQYF.

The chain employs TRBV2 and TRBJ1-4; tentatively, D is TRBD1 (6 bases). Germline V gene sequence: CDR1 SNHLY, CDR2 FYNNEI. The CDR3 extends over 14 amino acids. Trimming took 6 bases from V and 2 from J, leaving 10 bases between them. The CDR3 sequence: CASRWGGTNEKLFF. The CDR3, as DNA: TGTGCCAGCAGATGGGGGGGCACTAATGAAAAACTGTTTTTT.

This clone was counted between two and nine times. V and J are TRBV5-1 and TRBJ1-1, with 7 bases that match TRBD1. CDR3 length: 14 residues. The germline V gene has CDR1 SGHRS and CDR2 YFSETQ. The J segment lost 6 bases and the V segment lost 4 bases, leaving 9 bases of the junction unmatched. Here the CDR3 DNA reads TGCGCCAGCAGCCCCCTGACAGGGTCATCTGAAGCTTTCTTT. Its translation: CASSPLTGSSEAFF. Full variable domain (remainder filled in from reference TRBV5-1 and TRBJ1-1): KAGVTQTPRYLIKTRGQQVTLSCSPISGHRSVSWYQQTPGQGLQFLFEYFSETQRNKGNFPGRFSGRQFSNSRSEMNVSTLELGDSALYLCASSPLTGSSEAFFGQGTRLTVV.

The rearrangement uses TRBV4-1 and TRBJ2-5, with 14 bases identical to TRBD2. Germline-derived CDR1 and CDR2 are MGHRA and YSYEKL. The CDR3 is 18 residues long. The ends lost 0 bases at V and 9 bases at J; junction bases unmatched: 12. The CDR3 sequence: CASSQDPSRLAGGAAQYF. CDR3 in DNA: TGCGCCAGCAGCCAAGATCCCTCTCGACTAGCGGGAGGGGCGGCCCAGTACTTC.

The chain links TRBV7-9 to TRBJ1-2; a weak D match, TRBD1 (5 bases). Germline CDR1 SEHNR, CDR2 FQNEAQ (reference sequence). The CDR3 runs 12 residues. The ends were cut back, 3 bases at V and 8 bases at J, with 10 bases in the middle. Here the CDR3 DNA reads TGTGCCAGCAGCTTGGCAGGGAACGGCTACACCTTC. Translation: CASSLAGNGYTF.

This chain's CDR3 is CASMTGGLGQPQHF. The CDR3 bases are TGTGCCAGCATGACAGGGGGCTTAGGTCAGCCCCAGCATTTT. This chain links TRBV28 with TRBJ1-5; 10 nucleotides agree with TRBD1. This CDR3 has 14 residues. Trimming at V came to 7 bases and at J to 6 bases, leaving 6 bases not matched to a gene. Germline lookup yields CDR1 MDHEN and CDR2 SYDVKM.

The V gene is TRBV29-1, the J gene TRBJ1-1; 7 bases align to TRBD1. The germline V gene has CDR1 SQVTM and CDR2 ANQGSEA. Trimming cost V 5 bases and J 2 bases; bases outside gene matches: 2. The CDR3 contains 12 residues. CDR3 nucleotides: TGCAGCGTTAGGGACAGTAACACTGAAGCTTTCTTT. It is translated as CSVRDSNTEAFF.

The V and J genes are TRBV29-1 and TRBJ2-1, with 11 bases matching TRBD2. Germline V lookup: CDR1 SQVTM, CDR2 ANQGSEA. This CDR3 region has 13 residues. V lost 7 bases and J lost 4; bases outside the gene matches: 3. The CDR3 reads CSAGTSGYNEQFF. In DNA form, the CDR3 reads TGCAGCGCTGGGACTAGCGGTTACAATGAGCAGTTCTTC.

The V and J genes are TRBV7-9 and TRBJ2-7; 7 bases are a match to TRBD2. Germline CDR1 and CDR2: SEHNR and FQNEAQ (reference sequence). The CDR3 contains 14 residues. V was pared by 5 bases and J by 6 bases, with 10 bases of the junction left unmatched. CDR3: CASSPLASYGEQYF. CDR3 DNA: TGTGCCAGCAGCCCACTAGCGTCTTACGGCGAGCAGTACTTC.

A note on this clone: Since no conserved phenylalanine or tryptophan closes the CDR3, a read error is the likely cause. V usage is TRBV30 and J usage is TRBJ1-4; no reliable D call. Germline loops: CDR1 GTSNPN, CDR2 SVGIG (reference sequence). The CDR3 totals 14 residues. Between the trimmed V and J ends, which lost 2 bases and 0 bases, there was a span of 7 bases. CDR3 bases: TGTGCCTGGAGTAAGGCTTCAACTAATGAAAAACTGTTTGTT. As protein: CAWSKASTNEKLFV.